This passage covers 26 T cell receptor beta chains from one sample sequenced in a study of cytomegalovirus exposure and HLA in healthy donors. The study ran its PCR with 60 Vbeta and 13 Jbeta primers. TCRdb keeps only in-frame clones here, not all; method: immunoSEQ multiplex PCR. Here the sample spans roughly 100,000 clones, 65% to 90% being singletons. Sequenced: PBMCs. These receptors were taken from a man in his thirties or forties in good health and CMV-seropositive.

The J gene is TRBJ1-1, the V gene TRBV10-3; 12 bases are a match to TRBD1. Unmatched junction bases numbered 8, after V lost 2 bases and J lost 4 bases. The germline V gene encodes CDR1 ENHRY and CDR2 SYGVKD. The CDR3 is 17 residues long. The CDR3 nucleotides read TGTGCCATCAGTGAGAGAGGGACAGGGGGCGGTGGCACTGAAGCTTTCTTT. Translating it yields CAISERGTGGGGTEAFF.

V and J are TRBV29-1 and TRBJ2-2, with 9 positions matching TRBD2. The junction had 6 bases not matched to a gene; V was cut back by 4 bases and J by 6 bases. Germline-derived CDR1 and CDR2 are SQVTM and ANQGSEA. The CDR3 is made up of 14 amino acids. As DNA, the CDR3 is TGCAGCGTTGGGGCGGGGGGGCTCGCCGGGGAGCTGTTTTTT. Translated: CSVGAGGLAGELFF.

The chain carries TRBV19 and TRBJ1-2; a possible D gene is TRBD1 (5 bases). This CDR3 is built from 15 residues. From germline, CDR1 is LNHDA and CDR2 SQIVND (reference sequence). Between the trimmed V and J ends, which lost 4 bases and 2 bases, there was a span of 14 bases. The CDR3 coding sequence is TGTGCCAGTAGTAAGTCCGGGGGAACCAACTATGGCTACACCTTC. This codes for CASSKSGGTNYGYTF. Based on the CDR3 plus reference TRBV19 and TRBJ1-2, the full variable domain is DGGITQSPKYLFRKEGQNVTLSCEQNLNHDAMYWYRQDPGQGLRLIYYSQIVNDFQKGDIAEGYSVSREKKESFPLTVTSAQKNPTAFYLCASSKSGGTNYGYTFGSGTRLTVV.

The V and J genes are TRBV4-1 and TRBJ1-3, with 8 positions matching TRBD1. The germline CDR1 and CDR2 sequences are MGHRA and YSYEKL. The junction had 9 bases not matched to a gene; V was cut back by 1 base and J by 1 base. The CDR3 has 18 amino acids. The CDR3 region has the DNA TGCGCCAGCAGCCAAGGGCCCCTGGACAGGGAGTCTGGAAACACCATATATTTT. It is translated as CASSQGPLDRESGNTIYF.

Only a few counts were recorded for this clone. This chain connects TRBV9 to TRBJ2-2; D may be TRBD2 (5 bases). The V gene's germline CDR1 is SGDLS and CDR2 YYNGEE. Between the trimmed V and J ends, which lost 2 bases and 2 bases, there was a span of 7 bases. This CDR3 contains 14 residues. CDR3 bases: TGTGCCAGCAGCGTCGGGAAAAACACCGGGGAGCTGTTTTTT. It is translated as CASSVGKNTGELFF.

The V and J genes are TRBV5-6 and TRBJ1-1; 8 nucleotides match TRBD1. This CDR3 is built from 15 residues. The J segment lost 1 base and the V segment lost 4 bases, leaving 6 bases of the junction unmatched. Germline CDR1 SGHDT, CDR2 YYEEEE. This chain's CDR3 is CASSRTGTQNTEAFF. The CDR3 DNA reads TGTGCCAGCAGCCGGACAGGGACTCAGAACACTGAAGCTTTCTTT.

J is TRBJ1-4 and V is TRBV25-1; D is unclear. Trimming removed 4 bases from V and 9 bases from J, with 6 bases in between. The V gene's germline CDR1 is MGHDK and CDR2 SYGVNS. The CDR3 totals 11 residues. The CDR3 loop reads CASSVKQKLFF. CDR3 in DNA: TGTGCCAGCAGTGTGAAGCAAAAACTGTTTTTT.

Only one count was recorded for this clone. The rearrangement joins TRBV6-5 to TRBJ2-7, with D maybe TRBD2 (5 bases). The CDR3 runs to 15 residues. The V end was cut by 5 bases, the J end by 0 bases, with 14 bases between. Looked up from germline, CDR1 is MNHEY and CDR2 is SVGAGI. This chain's CDR3 is CASSNAGLSSYEQYF. In DNA form, the CDR3 reads TGTGCCAGCAGTAATGCGGGTTTGAGCTCCTACGAGCAGTACTTC.

The chain is built from TRBV5-1 and TRBJ2-7; 7 bases are a match to TRBD1. The trim removed 0 bases at V and 3 bases at J, leaving 6 bases unmatched. Looked up from germline, CDR1 is SGHRS and CDR2 is YFSETQ. The length of the CDR3 is 15 residues. CDR3 in amino acids: CASSLGGAGGYEQYF. CDR3 nucleotides: TGCGCCAGCAGCTTGGGGGGCGCAGGGGGCTACGAGCAGTACTTC.

The chain recombines TRBV6-1 with TRBJ2-7, with 11 bases aligning to TRBD2. This CDR3 is built from 17 residues. Per the germline V gene, CDR1 is MNHNS and CDR2 is SASEGT. V trimming: 2 bases; J trimming: 4 bases; junction bases outside the gene matches: 10. The CDR3 sequence: CASSEPYRLAGIYEQYF. In nucleotides, the CDR3 is TGTGCCAGCAGTGAACCCTACCGACTAGCGGGGATTTACGAGCAGTACTTC.

This chain links TRBV9 with TRBJ1-4; D may be TRBD1 (5 bases). The CDR3 has 14 amino acids. Trimming cost V 0 bases and J 5 bases, with 8 bases left between them. Germline CDR1 reads SGDLS; CDR2 reads YYNGEE. The CDR3 DNA reads TGTGCCAGCAGCGTAGACAGGTACAATGAAAAACTGTTTTTT. It encodes CASSVDRYNEKLFF.

J is TRBJ2-3 and V is TRBV5-1; 8 bases align to TRBD2. Germline V gives CDR1 SGHRS, CDR2 YFSETQ. This CDR3 is built from 13 residues. Trimming cost V 0 bases and J 14 bases; bases outside gene matches: 8. CDR3: CASSLVRGGPTYF. The CDR3 DNA follows: TGCGCCAGCAGCTTGGTCCGGGGGGGCCCCACGTATTTT.

The chain joins TRBV6-1 to TRBJ1-6, with a weak D call TRBD1 (6 bases). The CDR3 length is 11 residues. V was cut by 1 base and J by 14 bases, with 6 bases left in between. The germline gives CDR1 MNHNS, CDR2 SASEGT. The CDR3 nucleotides read TGTGCCAGCAGTGAAGACAGGGCCCTCCACTTT. This encodes CASSEDRALHF.

The chain is built from TRBV5-1 and TRBJ1-1; TRBD1 aligns across 7 bases. This CDR3 region has 14 residues. In germline, CDR1 is SGHRS, CDR2 YFSETQ. J lost 3 bases, V lost 4 bases, and 6 bases had no gene match. CDR3 DNA: TGCGCCAGCAGCCCGGGACAGTTGGACACTGAAGCTTTCTTT. Its protein is CASSPGQLDTEAFF.

This clone was observed a single time. CDR3 sequence: CASSIGLLLDTEAFF. CDR3 coding DNA: TGTGCCAGTAGTATAGGACTCCTATTGGACACTGAAGCTTTCTTT. J is TRBJ1-1 and V is TRBV19; D call uncertain. CDR3 length: 15 amino acids. Germline CDR1 is LNHDA and CDR2 is SQIVND (reference sequence). The V end lost 1 base, the J end lost 3 bases, and 12 bases lay between the germline ends.

The V call is TRBV5-6, the J call TRBJ2-4; 7 nucleotides line up with TRBD2. Trimming took 4 bases from V and 8 from J; bases not matched to a gene: 6. Germline V gene sequence: CDR1 SGHDT, CDR2 YYEEEE. This CDR3 is built from 13 residues. DNA for the CDR3: TGTGCCAGCAGCCACAGTCGGGGGGACATTCAGTACTTC. This gives the protein CASSHSRGDIQYF.

The gene calls are TRBV5-4 and TRBJ2-3; maybe TRBD2 (5 bases). The germline gives CDR1 SGHNT, CDR2 YYREEE (reference sequence). Trimming removed 2 bases from V and 6 bases from J, with 13 bases in between. This CDR3 spans 14 amino acids. CDR3 amino acids: CASSLGLQEDTQYF. The CDR3 DNA is TGTGCCAGCAGCTTAGGACTCCAAGAGGATACGCAGTATTTT. Drawing the rest from reference TRBV5-4 and TRBJ2-3, the complete variable domain is ETGVTQSPTHLIKTRGQQVTLRCSSQSGHNTVSWYQQALGQGPQFIFQYYREEENGRGNFPPRFSGLQFPNYSSELNVNALELDDSALYLCASSLGLQEDTQYFGPGTRLTVL.

The gene calls are TRBV6-1 and TRBJ2-7; 8 bases line up with TRBD2. With 5 bases clipped from V and 6 bases from J, the junction kept 12 bases outside the gene matches. This CDR3 is 15 amino acids long. Germline V gene data show CDR1 as MNHNS and CDR2 as SASEGT. DNA for the CDR3: TGTGCCAGCAGTAAAACACTAGCGGTCCATGGCGAGCAGTACTTC. It codes for CASSKTLAVHGEQYF.

The J gene is TRBJ2-3, the V gene TRBV15; possible D gene TRBD1, 5 bases. Trimming removed 3 bases from V and 4 bases from J, with 8 bases in between. The CDR3 runs 13 residues. CDR1 and CDR2 (germline): LNHNV, YYDKDF (reference sequence). The CDR3 sequence is CATSRAGSDTQYF. CDR3 DNA sequence: TGTGCCACCAGCAGGGCAGGGTCAGATACGCAGTATTTT.

The chain combines TRBV5-4 with TRBJ1-6; the match to TRBD1 covers 10 bases. This CDR3 spans 16 amino acids. CDR1 is SGHNT and CDR2 is YYREEE in the germline V gene (reference sequence). V lost 4 bases to trimming and J lost 7 bases; unmatched junction nucleotides: 8. CDR3 region: CASSAPGQGFNSPLHF. CDR3 nucleotides: TGTGCCAGCAGCGCTCCGGGACAGGGGTTCAATTCACCCCTCCACTTT.

The rearrangement uses TRBV7-2 and TRBJ1-2, with 8 nucleotides matching TRBD1. The CDR3 is 15 residues long. Germline CDR1 is SGHTA and CDR2 is FQGNSA. Trimming cost V 4 bases and J 4 bases; bases outside gene matches: 8. CDR3 loop: CASSSTGGGFYGYTF. DNA for the CDR3: TGTGCCAGCAGCTCCACAGGGGGGGGTTTCTATGGCTACACCTTC.

The V call is TRBV6-5, the J call TRBJ1-2; D is uncertain. Germline CDR1 reads MNHEY; CDR2 reads SVGAGI. There are 12 residues in the CDR3. Trimming left V 6 bases short and J 0 bases short, with 5 bases between. The CDR3 region is CASSATNYGYTF. The DNA for the CDR3 is TGTGCCAGCAGCGCTACTAACTATGGCTACACCTTC.

The chain joins TRBV2 to TRBJ2-7; D call uncertain. Germline CDR1 is SNHLY and CDR2 is FYNNEI. The CDR3 is 14 amino acids. V lost 6 bases, J lost 0 bases, and 12 bases lay in between. The CDR3 DNA is TGTGCCAGCAGACGGCTTCAGGCCTCCTACGAGCAGTACTTC. It encodes CASRRLQASYEQYF.

This chain joins TRBV2 and TRBJ1-1; D remains unclear. V lost 7 bases and J lost 1, with 10 bases in between. Looked up from germline, CDR1 is SNHLY and CDR2 is FYNNEI. The CDR3 is made up of 13 amino acids. The CDR3 DNA reads TGTGCCAGCAAGAAGCCCGAGAACACTGAAGCTTTCTTT. Encoded protein: CASKKPENTEAFF. The full variable domain, rest sourced from reference TRBV2 and TRBJ1-1, is EPEVTQTPSHQVTQMGQEVILRCVPISNHLYFYWYRQILGQKVEFLVSFYNNEISEKSEIFDDQFSVERPDGSNFTLKIRSTKLEDSAMYFCASKKPENTEAFFGQGTRLTVV.

The V call is TRBV7-2, the J call TRBJ2-3; the match to TRBD2 covers 11 bases. V trimming: 4 bases; J trimming: 7 bases; junction bases outside the gene matches: 13. Germline CDR1 reads SGHTA; CDR2 reads FQGNSA. The CDR3 runs 17 residues. CDR3 sequence (DNA): TGTGCCAGCAGCTCTCGACTAGCGGGGTGGGCTGAGAATACGCAGTATTTT. Translating it yields CASSSRLAGWAENTQYF.

The J gene is TRBJ1-2, the V gene TRBV25-1; TRBD1 matches 7 bases. This CDR3 contains 16 residues. The germline V gene has CDR1 MGHDK and CDR2 SYGVNS. Trimming at V came to 3 bases and at J to 4 bases, leaving 11 bases not matched to a gene. CDR3 loop: CASSDPRTGEVYGYTF. CDR3 DNA: TGTGCCAGCAGTGATCCCAGGACAGGCGAGGTCTATGGCTACACCTTC.